This T cell receptor beta chain is from a study of cytomegalovirus exposure and HLA in healthy donors. CDR1 is SGHDT, CDR2 YYEEEE, per germline. Trimming removed 0 bases at V and 8 bases at J, with 8 bases between. The CDR3 length is 12 residues. The study sampled nominally healthy donors, though unrecorded immune exposures were likely. It was with 60 Vbeta and 13 Jbeta primers that the PCR ran. Assay used: immunoSEQ multiplex PCR; TCRdb lists only in-frame clones, some missing. The sample includes 74,000 or so clones, 65% to 70% of them seen just once. The J gene is TRBJ1-2, the V gene TRBV5-6, with unresolved D. This receptor was identified in a woman under 40 in good health and CMV-seronegative. Material: PBMCs. The CDR3 loop is CASSLVGSGYTF. CDR3 DNA sequence: TGTGCCAGCAGCTTGGTAGGGAGCGGCTACACCTTC. Complete variable domain (other parts from reference TRBV5-6 and TRBJ1-2): DAGVTQSPTHLIKTRGQQVTLRCSPKSGHDTVSWYQQALGQGPQFIFQYYEEEERQRGNFPDRFSGHQFPNYSSELNVNALLLGDSALYLCASSLVGSGYTFGSGTRLTVV.